Many counts were recorded for the clone carrying this T cell receptor (delta chain). The target antigen is unknown. A far bigger clonotype differs at one base, so this is likely a read error. The sample carries other DNA sequences with the same CDR3. With CATT, TCRdb re-called clones from the multiplex PCR reads. Here the sample spans about 51,000 delta-chain clones, about 1.9% being singletons. The record originates from a study of γδ T cells in repeated Plasmodium falciparum infection. General study findings and limits: Compared with Australian children, Malian Vdelta2-negative repertoires seemed more clonal, less diverse, less shared.

Bulk repertoires came from Vgamma9/Vdelta2+ or Vdelta2-negative gammadelta T cells flow-sorted from PBMC. CDR1 and CDR2 (germline): TSWWSYY, QGS. The CDR3 has 20 residues. The V gene call reads TRDV1; no J gene was called; whether TRDD3, the table's D call, matches the DNA was not checked. Sequencing was performed on gamma-delta T cells from blood. The receptor comes from a pool of human donors (malaria-infected and uninfected, not separated). CDR3 loop: CALGDAFPYWGIRGADKLIF. CDR3 coding DNA: TGTGCTCTTGGGGACGCATTCCCTTACTGGGGGATACGGGGGGCCGATAAACTCATCTTC.